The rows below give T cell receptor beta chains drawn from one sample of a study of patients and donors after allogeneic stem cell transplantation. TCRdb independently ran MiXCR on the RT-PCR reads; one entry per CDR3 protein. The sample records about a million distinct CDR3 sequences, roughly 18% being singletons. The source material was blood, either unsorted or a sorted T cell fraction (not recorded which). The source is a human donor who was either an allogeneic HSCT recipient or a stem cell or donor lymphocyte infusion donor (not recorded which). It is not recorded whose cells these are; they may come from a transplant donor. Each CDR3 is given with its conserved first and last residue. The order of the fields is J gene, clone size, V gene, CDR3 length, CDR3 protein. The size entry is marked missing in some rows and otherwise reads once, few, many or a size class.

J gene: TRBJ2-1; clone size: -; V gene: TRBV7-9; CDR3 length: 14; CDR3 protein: CASRSSGRADFQFF
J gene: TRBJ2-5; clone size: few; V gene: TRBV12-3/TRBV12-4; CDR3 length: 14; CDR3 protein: CASSSLDRQETQYF
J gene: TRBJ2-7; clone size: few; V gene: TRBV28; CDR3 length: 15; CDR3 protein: CASRPSGGTSYEQYF
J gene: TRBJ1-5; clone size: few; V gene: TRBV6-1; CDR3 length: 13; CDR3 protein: CASTPSRGQPQHF
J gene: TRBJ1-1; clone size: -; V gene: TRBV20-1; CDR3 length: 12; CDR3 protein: CSAMVKYTEAFF
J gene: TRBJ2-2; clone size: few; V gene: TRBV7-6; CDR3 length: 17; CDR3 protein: CASSLLVGAPNTGELFF
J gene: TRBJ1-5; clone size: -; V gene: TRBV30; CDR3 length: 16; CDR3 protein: CAWSVRGQGGNQPQHF
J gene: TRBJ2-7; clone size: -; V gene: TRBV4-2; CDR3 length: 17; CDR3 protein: CASSQTSLDSNSYEQYF
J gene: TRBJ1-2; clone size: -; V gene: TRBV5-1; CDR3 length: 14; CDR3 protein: CASSYEDRVYGYTF
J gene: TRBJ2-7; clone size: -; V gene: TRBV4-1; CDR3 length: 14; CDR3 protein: CASSQGQGGPEQYF
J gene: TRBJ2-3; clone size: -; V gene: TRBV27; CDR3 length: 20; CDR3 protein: CASSFGGLASGRLGADTQYF
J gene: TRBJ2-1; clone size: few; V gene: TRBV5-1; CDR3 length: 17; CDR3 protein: CASSSNFKLAGEREQFF
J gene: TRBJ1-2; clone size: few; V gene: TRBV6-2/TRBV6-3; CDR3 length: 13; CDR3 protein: CASSITEGYGYTF
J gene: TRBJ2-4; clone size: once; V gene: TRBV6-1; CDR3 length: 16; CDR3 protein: CASSEEGPRAKNIQYF
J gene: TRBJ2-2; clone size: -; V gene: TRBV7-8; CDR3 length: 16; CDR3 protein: CASSLVQGTNTGELFF
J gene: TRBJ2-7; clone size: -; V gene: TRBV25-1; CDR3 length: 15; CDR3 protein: CASSEYNLAGGEQYF
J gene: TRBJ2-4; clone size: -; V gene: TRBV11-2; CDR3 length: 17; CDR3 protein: CASSPGLAGGAKNIQYF
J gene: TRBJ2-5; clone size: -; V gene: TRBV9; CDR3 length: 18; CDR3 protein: CASSVEGVVAGLQETQYF
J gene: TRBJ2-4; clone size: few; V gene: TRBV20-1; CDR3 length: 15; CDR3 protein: CSAPDGTGAKNIQYF
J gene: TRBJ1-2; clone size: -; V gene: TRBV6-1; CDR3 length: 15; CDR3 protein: CASWGGKGANYGYTF
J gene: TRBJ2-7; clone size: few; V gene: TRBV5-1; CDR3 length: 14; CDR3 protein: CASSLAAGLYEQYF
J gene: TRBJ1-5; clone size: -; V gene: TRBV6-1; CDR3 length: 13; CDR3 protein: CASILGRNQPQHF
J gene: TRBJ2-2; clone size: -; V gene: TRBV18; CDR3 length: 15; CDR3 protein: CASSPGDRGDGELFF
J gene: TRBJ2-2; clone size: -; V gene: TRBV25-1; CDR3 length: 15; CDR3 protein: CASSELGRITGELFF
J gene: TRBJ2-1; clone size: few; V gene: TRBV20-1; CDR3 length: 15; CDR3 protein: CSAKGTSGTYNEQFF
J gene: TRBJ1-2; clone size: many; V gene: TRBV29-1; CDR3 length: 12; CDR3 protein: CSVPTGNYGYTF
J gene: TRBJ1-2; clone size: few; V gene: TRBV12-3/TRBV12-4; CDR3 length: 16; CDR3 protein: CASSLTGTGGNYGYTF
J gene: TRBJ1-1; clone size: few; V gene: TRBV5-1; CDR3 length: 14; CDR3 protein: CASSGHRGSTEAFF
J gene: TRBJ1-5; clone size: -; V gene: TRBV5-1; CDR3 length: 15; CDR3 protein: CASREGASGNQPQHF
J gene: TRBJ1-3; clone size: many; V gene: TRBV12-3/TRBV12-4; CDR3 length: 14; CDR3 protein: CASSKGPSGNTIYF
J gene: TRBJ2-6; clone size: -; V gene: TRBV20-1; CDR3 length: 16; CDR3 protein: CSARDRGLAGANVLTF
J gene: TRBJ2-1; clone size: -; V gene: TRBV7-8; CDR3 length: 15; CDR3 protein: CASSLVQGEYNEQFF
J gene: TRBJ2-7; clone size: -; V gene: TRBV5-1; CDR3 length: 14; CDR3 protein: CASSRQGDSYEQYF
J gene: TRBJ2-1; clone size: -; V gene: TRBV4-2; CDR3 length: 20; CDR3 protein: CASSQLLVRGIGRVYNEQFF
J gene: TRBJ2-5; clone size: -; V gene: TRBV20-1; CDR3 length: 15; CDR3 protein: CSASKTSGDQETQYF
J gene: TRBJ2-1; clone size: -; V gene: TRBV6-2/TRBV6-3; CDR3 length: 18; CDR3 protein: CASSYPASGRSSYNEQFF
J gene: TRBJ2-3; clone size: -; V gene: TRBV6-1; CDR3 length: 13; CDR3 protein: CASREASTDTQYF
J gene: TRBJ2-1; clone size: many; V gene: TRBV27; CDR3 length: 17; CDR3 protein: CASSLWSRTSGYNEQFF
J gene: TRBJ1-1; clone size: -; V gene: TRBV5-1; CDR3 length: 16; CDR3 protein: CASSLQWDGGNTEAFF
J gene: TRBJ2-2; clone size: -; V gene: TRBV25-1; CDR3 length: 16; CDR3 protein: CASSELAGGFTGELFF
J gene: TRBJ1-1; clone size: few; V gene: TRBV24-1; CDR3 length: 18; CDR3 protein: CATSDLSQKDRRNTEAFF
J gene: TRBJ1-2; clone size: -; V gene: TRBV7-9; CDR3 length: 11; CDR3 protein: CASSPRHGYTF
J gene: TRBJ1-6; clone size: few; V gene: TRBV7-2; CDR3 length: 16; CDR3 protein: CASSSGQGVQNSPLHF
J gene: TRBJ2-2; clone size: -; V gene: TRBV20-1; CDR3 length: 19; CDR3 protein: CSARSPGLAGGPVSGELFF
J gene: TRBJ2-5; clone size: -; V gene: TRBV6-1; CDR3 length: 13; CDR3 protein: CASSVQGRETQYF
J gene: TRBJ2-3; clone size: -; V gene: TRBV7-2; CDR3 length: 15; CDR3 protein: CASSLDGGVTDTQYF
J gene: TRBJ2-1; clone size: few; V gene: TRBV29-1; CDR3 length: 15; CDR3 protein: CSVGTSGRTYNEQFF
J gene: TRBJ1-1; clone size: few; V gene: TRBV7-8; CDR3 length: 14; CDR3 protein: CASSLTGVGTEAFF
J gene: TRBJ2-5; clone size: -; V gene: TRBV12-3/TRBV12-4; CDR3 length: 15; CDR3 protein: CASSTGRARGETQYF
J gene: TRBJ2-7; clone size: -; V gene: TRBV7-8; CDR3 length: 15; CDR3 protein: CASSWTGGLSYEQYF
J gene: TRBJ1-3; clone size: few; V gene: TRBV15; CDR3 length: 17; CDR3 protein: CATSRDGLLFGRNTIYF
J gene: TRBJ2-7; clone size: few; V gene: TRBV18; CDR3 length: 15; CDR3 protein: CASSPPDRGSYEQYF